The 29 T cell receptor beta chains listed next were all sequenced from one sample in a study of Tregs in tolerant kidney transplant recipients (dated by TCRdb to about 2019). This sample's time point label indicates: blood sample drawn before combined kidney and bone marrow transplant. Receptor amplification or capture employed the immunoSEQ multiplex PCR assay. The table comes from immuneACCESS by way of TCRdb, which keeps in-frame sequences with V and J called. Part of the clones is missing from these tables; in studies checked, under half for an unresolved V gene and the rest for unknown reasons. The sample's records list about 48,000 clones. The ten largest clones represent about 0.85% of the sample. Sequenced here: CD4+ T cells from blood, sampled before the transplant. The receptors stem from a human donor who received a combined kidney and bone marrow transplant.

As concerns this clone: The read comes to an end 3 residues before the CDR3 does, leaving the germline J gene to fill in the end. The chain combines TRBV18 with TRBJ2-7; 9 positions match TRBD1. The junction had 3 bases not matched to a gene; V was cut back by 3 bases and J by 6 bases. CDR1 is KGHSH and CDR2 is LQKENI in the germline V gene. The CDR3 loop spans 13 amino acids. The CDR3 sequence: CASSPGTGFEQYF. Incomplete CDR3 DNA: TGTGCCAGCTCACCCGGGACAGGGTTCGAG. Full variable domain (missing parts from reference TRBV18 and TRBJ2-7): NAGVMQNPRHLVRRRGQEARLRCSPMKGHSHVYWYRQLPEEGLKFMVYLQKENIIDESGMPKERFSAEFPKEGPSILRIQQVVRGDSAAYFCASSPGTGFEQYFGPGTRLTVT.

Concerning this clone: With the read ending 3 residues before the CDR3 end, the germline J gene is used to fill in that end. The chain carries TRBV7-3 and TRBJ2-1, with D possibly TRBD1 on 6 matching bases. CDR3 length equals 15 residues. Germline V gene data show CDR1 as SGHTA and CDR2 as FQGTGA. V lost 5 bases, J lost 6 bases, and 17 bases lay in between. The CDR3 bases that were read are TGTGCCAGCAGCCCAGCAGGGACATTACGCAATGAG. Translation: CASSPAGTLRNE. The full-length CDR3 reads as CASSPAGTLRNEQFF. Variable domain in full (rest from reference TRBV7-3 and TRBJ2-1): GAGVSQTPSNKVTEKGKYVELRCDPISGHTALYWYRQSLGQGPEFLIYFQGTGAADDSGLPNDRFFAVRPEGSVSTLKIQRTERGDSAVYLCASSPAGTLRNEQFFGPGTRLTVL.

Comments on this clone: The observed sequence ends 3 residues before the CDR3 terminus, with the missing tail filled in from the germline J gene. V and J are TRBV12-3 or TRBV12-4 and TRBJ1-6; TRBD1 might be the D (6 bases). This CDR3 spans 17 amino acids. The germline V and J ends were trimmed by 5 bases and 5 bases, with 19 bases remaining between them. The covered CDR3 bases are TGTGCCAGCAGTCCCGTATGGGCCGGGACAAATAATTCACCC. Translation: CASSPVWAGTNNSP. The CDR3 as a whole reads CASSPVWAGTNNSPLHF.

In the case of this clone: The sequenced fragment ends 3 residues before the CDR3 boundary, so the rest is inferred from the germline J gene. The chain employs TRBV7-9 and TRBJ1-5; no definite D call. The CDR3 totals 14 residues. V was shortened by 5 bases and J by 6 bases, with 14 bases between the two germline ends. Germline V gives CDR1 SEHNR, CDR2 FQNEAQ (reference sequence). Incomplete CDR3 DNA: TGTGCCAGCAGCCTAGGGAGGGTTGGTCAGCCC. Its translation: CASSLGRVGQP. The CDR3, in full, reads CASSLGRVGQPQHF.

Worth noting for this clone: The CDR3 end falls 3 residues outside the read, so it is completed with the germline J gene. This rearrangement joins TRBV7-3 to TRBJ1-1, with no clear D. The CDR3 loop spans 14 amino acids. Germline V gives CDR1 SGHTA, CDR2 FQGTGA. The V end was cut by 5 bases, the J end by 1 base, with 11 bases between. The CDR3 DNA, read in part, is TGTGCCAGCAGCCAGGCGGGGAGGAACACTGAA. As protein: CASSQAGRNTE. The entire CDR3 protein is CASSQAGRNTEAFF.

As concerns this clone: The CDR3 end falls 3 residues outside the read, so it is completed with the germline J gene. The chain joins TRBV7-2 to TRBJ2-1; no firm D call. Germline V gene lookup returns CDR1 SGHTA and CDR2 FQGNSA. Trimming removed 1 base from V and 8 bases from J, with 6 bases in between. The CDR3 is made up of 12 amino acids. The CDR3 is CASSLDPYEQFF. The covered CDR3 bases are TGTGCCAGCAGCTTAGATCCATATGAG.

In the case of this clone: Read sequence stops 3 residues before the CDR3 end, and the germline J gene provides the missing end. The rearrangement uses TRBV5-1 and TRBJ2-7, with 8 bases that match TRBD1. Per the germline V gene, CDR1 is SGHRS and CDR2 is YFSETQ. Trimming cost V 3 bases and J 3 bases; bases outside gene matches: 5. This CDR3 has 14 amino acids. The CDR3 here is CASSWDRPLYEQYF. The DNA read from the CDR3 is TGCGCCAGCAGCTGGGACAGGCCCCTCTACGAG. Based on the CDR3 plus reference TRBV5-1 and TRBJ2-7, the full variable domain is KAGVTQTPRYLIKTRGQQVTLSCSPISGHRSVSWYQQTPGQGLQFLFEYFSETQRNKGNFPGRFSGRQFSNSRSEMNVSTLELGDSALYLCASSWDRPLYEQYFGPGTRLTVT.

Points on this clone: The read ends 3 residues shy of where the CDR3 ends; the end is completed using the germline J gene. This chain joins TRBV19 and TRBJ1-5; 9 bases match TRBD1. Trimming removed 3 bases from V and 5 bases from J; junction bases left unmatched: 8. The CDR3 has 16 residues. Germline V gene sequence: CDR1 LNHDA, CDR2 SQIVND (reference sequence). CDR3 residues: CASSMGDRVQDQPQHF. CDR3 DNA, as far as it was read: TGTGCCAGTAGTATGGGGGACAGGGTTCAGGATCAGCCC.

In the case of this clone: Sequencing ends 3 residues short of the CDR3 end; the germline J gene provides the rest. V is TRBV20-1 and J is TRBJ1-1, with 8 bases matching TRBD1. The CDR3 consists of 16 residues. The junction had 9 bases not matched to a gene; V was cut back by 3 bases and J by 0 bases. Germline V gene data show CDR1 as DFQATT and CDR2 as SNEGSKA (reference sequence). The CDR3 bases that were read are TGCAGTGCTAGGGATGGACAGGGCTGGATGAACACTGAA. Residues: CSARDGQGWMNTE. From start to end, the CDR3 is CSARDGQGWMNTEAFF.

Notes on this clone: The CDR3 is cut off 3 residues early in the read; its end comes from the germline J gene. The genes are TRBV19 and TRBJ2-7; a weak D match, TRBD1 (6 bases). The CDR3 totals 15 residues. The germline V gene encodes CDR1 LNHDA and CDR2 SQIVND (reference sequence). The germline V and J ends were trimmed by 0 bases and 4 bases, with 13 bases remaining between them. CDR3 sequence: CASSIDRGKGYEQYF. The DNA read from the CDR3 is TGTGCCAGTAGTATAGACAGGGGAAAGGGGTACGAG.

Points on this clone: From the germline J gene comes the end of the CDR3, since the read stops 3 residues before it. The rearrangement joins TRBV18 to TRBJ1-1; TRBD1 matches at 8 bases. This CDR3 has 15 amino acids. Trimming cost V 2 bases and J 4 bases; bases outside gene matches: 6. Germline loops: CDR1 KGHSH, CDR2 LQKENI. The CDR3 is CASSPSGQGSTEAFF. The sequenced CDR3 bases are TGTGCCAGCTCACCATCAGGACAGGGCAGCACTGAA.

The CDR3 bases that were read are TGTGCCAGCAGCTCCCAGAGCGGACAGGGTCTTGAG. Its protein is CASSSQSGQGLE. The entire CDR3 is CASSSQSGQGLEQFF. This chain connects TRBV7-2 to TRBJ2-1; TRBD1 aligns across 8 bases. The DNA ends 3 residues before the CDR3 does, and the rest of the CDR3 is filled in from the germline J gene. The CDR3 has 15 amino acids. After removal of 4 bases from V and 9 bases from J, the junction contained 11 bases not matched to a gene. The V gene's germline CDR1 is SGHTA and CDR2 FQGNSA.

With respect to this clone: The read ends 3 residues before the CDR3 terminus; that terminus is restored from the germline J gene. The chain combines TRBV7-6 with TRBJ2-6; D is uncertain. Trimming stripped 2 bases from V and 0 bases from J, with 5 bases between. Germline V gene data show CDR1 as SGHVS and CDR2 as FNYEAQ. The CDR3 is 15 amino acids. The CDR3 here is CASSLSTSGANVLTF. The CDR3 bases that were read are TGTGCCAGCAGCTTAAGCACCTCTGGGGCCAACGTC.

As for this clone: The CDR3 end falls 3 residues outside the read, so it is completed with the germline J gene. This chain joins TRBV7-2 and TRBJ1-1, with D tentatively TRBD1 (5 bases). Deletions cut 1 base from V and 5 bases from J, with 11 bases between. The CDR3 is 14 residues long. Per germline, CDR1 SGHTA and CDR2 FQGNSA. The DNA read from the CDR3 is TGTGCCAGCAGCTTAGATTCGAAGGGGACTGAA. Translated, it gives CASSLDSKGTE. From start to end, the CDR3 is CASSLDSKGTEAFF.

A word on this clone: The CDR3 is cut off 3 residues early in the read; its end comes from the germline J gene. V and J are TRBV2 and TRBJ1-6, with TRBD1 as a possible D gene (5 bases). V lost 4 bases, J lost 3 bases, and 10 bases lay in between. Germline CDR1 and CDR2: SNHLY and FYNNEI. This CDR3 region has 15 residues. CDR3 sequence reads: CASSVWGNYNSPLHF. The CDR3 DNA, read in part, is TGTGCCAGCAGTGTCTGGGGCAACTATAATTCACCC.

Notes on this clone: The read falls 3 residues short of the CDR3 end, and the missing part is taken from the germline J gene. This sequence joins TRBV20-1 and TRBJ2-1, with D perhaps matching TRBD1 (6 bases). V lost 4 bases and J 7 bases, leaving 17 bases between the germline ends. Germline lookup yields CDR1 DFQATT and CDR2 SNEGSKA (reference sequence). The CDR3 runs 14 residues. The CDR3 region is CSAITLEGVNEQFF. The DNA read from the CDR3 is TGCAGTGCTATCACCCTAGAGGGGGTGAATGAG.

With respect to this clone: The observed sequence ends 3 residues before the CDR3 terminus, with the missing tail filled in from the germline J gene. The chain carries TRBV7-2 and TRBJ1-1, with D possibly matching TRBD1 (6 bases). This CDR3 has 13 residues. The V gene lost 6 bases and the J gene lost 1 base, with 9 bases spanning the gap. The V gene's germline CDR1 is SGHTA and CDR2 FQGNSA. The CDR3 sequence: CASRPTGNTEAFF. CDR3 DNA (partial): TGTGCCAGCAGACCGACAGGGAACACTGAA.

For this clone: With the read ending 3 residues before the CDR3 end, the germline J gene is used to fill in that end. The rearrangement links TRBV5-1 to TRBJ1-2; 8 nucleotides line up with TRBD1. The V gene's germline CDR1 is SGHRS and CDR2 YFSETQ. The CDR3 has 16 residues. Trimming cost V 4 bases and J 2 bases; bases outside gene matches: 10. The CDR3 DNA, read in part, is TGCGCCAGCAGCGGGGGCGGGACAGGTTCGAACTATGGC. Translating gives CASSGGGTGSNYG. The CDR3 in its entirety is CASSGGGTGSNYGYTF. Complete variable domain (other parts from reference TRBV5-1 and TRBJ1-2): KAGVTQTPRYLIKTRGQQVTLSCSPISGHRSVSWYQQTPGQGLQFLFEYFSETQRNKGNFPGRFSGRQFSNSRSEMNVSTLELGDSALYLCASSGGGTGSNYGYTFGSGTRLTVV.

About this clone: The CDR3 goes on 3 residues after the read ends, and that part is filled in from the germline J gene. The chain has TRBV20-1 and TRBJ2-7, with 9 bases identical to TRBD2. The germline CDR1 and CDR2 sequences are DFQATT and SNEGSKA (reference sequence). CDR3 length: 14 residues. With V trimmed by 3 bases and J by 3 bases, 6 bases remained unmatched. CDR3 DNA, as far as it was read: TGCAGTGCTAGTCCTGCTAGCGGGATCTACGAG. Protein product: CSASPASGIYE. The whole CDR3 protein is CSASPASGIYEQYF.

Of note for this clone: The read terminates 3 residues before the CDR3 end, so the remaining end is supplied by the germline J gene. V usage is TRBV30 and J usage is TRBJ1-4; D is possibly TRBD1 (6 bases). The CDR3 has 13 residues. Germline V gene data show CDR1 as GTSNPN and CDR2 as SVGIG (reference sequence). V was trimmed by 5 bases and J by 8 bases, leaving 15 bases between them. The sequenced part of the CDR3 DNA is TGTGCCTGGGGGGGCCCACTCGGCGAAAAA. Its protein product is CAWGGPLGEK. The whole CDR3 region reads CAWGGPLGEKLFF.

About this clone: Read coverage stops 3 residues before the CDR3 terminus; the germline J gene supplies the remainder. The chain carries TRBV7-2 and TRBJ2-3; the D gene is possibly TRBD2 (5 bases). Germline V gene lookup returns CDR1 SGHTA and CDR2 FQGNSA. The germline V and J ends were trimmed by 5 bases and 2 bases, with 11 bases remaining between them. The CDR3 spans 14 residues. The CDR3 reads CASSLGLHTDTQYF. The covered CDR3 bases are TGTGCCAGCAGCCTCGGACTGCACACAGATACG.

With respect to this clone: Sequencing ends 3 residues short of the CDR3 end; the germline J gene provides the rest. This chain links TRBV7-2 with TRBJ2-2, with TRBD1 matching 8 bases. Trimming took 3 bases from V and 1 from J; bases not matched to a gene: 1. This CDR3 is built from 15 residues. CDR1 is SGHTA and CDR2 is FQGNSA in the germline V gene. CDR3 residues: CASSFGQGNTGELFF. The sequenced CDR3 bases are TGTGCCAGCAGCTTCGGACAGGGGAACACCGGGGAG.

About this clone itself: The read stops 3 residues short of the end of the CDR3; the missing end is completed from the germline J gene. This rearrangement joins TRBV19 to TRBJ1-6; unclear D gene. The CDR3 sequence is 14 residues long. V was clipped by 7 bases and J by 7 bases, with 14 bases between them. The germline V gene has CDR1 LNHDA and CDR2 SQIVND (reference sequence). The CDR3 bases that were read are TGTGCCAGTAAGCGGGGTCTGGGGAATTCACCC. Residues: CASKRGLGNSP. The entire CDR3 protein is CASKRGLGNSPLHF.

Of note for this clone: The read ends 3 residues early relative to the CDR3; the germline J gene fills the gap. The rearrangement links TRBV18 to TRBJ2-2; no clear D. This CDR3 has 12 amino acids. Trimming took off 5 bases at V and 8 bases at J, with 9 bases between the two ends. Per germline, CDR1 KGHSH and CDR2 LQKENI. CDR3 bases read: TGTGCCAGCTCAAAATTTCTTGGGGAG. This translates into CASSKFLGE. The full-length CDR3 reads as CASSKFLGELFF.

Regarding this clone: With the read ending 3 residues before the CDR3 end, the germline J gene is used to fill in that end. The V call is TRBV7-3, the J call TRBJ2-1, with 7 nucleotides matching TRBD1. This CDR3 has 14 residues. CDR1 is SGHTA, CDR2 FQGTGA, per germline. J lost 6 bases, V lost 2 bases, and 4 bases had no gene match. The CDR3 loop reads CASSLETGANEQFF. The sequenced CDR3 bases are TGTGCCAGCAGCTTAGAAACAGGGGCCAATGAG.

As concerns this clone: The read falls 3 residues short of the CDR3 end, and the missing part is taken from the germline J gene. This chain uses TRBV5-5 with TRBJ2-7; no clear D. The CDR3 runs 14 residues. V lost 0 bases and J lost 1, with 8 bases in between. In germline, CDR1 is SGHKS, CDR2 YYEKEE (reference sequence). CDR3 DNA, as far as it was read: TGTGCCAGCAGCTTGGCTAGTAGGTCCTACGAG. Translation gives CASSLASRSYE. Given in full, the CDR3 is CASSLASRSYEQYF.

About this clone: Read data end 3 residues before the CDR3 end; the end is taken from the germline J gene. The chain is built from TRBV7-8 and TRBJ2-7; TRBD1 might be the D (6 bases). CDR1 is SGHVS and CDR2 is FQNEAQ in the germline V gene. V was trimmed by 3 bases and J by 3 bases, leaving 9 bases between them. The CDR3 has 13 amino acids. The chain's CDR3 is CASSFAGVYEQYF. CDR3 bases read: TGTGCCAGCAGCTTTGCAGGGGTCTACGAG.

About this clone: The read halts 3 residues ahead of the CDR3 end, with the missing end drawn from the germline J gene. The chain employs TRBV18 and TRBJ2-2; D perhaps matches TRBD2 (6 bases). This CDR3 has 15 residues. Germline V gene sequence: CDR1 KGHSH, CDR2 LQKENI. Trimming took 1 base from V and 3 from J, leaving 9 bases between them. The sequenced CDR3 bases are TGTGCCAGCTCACCACAGGGACTGTACACCGGGGAG. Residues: CASSPQGLYTGE. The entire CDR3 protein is CASSPQGLYTGELFF.

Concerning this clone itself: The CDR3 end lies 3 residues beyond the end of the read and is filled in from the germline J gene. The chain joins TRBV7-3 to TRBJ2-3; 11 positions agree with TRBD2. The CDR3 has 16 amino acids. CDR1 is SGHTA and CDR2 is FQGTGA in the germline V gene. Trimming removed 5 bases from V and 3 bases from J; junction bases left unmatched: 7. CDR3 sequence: CASSTSGSGGTDTQYF. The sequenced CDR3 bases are TGTGCCAGCAGCACTAGCGGGAGTGGGGGAACAGATACG.